This T cell receptor (beta chain) is from a study of T cell responses to AZD1222 COVID-19 vaccine. The V and J ends lost 5 bases and 4 bases respectively, with 9 bases between them. Germline lookup yields CDR1 MRHNA and CDR2 SNTAGT. CDR3 length equals 13 residues. Clones were sequenced by immunoSEQ multiplex PCR, and TCRdb holds only the in-frame ones, with some missing. The table lists fewer than 90,000 clones, more than 70% of them singletons. This TCR derives from an adult in good health. The sample consisted of peripheral blood, taken on day 0 of AZD1222 vaccination. J is TRBJ2-1 and V is TRBV6-4, with D unclear. This CDR3 is CASSPRSYNEQFF. The CDR3 coding sequence is TGTGCCAGCAGTCCTCGGTCTTACAATGAGCAGTTCTTC.